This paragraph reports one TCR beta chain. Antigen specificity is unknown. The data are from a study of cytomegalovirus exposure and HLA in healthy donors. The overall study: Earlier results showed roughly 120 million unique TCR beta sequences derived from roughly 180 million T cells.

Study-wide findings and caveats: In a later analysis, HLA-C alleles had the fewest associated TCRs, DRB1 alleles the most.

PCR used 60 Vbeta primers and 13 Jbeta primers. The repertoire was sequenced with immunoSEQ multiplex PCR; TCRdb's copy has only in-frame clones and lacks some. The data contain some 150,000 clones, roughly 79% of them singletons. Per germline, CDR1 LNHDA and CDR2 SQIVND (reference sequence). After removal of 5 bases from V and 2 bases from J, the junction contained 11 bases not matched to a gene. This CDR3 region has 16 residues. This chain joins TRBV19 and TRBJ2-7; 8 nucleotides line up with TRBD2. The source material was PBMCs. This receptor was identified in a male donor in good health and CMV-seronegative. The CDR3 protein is CASSGLLAGGTYEQYF. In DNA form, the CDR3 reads TGTGCCAGTAGTGGACTGCTAGCGGGCGGGACCTACGAGCAGTACTTC.